Shown below are 13 T cell receptor beta chains from a single sample sequenced in a study of blood T cell dynamics during melanoma immunotherapy. Time point defined: pre-treatment baseline. Using immunoSEQ multiplex PCR, the repertoire was profiled, and TCRdb retains in-frame clones only, with some absent. This sample has about 10,000 clones, with 75% to 90% found just once. The material sequenced was blood, taken from a patient treated with checkpoint blockade. The receptors derive from a human donor with melanoma.

The chain is built from TRBV6-1 and TRBJ1-6; the D gene is possibly TRBD1 (5 bases). The V gene lost 1 base and the J gene lost 9 bases, with 16 bases spanning the gap. In germline, CDR1 is MNHNS, CDR2 SASEGT. This CDR3 region has 16 residues. Written as DNA, the CDR3 is TGTGCCAGCAGTGAAGGCAACCCAAGCGGGGGTTCACCCCTCCACTTT. Its translation is CASSEGNPSGGSPLHF.

The chain joins TRBV6-5 to TRBJ2-3, with 10 positions matching TRBD2. V shed 3 bases, J shed 4 bases, and the junction held 7 bases outside the gene matches. Germline CDR1 reads MNHEY; CDR2 reads SVGAGI. The CDR3 is 16 residues long. CDR3: CASSYFPSGSSDTQYF. In DNA form, the CDR3 reads TGTGCCAGCAGTTATTTCCCTAGCGGGAGTTCAGATACGCAGTATTTT.

The genes are TRBV7-2 and TRBJ2-3, with D possibly matching TRBD1 (8 bases). The CDR3 covers 17 residues. V was pared by 0 bases and J by 7 bases, with 20 bases between. Germline lookup yields CDR1 SGHTA and CDR2 FQGNSA. CDR3 DNA: TGTGCCAGCAGCTTAGCCAGCGGGACAGGTCCCCCTTATACGCAGTATTTT. Amino acids: CASSLASGTGPPYTQYF.

This clone was detected once. The genes are TRBV6-5 and TRBJ2-1; D may be TRBD1 or TRBD2 (5 bases each). There are 15 residues in the CDR3. V was trimmed by 4 bases and J by 5 bases, leaving 15 bases between them. The germline V gene encodes CDR1 MNHEY and CDR2 SVGAGI. In DNA, the CDR3 is TGTGCCAGCAGTTCCCCGGGGCTGGGGAACAATGAGCAGTTCTTC. It translates to CASSSPGLGNNEQFF.

The chain uses TRBV11-2 and TRBJ2-1; 7 bases map to TRBD1. V gave up 5 bases and J gave up 3 bases; unmatched junction bases: 7. Germline loops: CDR1 SGHAT, CDR2 FQNNGV. The CDR3 loop spans 15 amino acids. CDR3 nucleotide sequence: TGTGCCAGCAGCCTCCGGACAGGCCACTACAATGAGCAGTTCTTC. Translated: CASSLRTGHYNEQFF. Variable domain in full (rest from reference TRBV11-2 and TRBJ2-1): EAGVAQSPRYKIIEKRQSVAFWCNPISGHATLYWYQQILGQGPKLLIQFQNNGVVDDSQLPKDRFSAERLKGVDSTLKIQPAKLEDSAVYLCASSLRTGHYNEQFFGPGTRLTVL.

About this clone itself: Sequence at one end of the junction differs from germline and may be a read error. The CDR3 loop is CASRTGTHSSEQYF. The CDR3 region has the DNA TGTGCCAGCAGGACGGGGACCCACTCCTCCGAGCAGTACTTC. The chain uses TRBV7-2 and TRBJ2-5, with D perhaps given as TRBD1 or TRBD2 (5 bases each). The J call may not be correct, given that the DNA end is closer to TRBJ2-7. Germline-derived CDR1 and CDR2 are SGHTA and FQGNSA. The CDR3 extends over 14 amino acids.

This sequence joins TRBV30 and TRBJ2-2; perhaps TRBD1 as D (5 bases). The V gene's germline CDR1 is GTSNPN and CDR2 SVGIG (reference sequence). CDR3 length: 14 residues. V lost 1 base and J lost 2, with 8 bases in between. CDR3 in amino acids: CAWSADRNTGELFF. The CDR3, as DNA: TGTGCCTGGAGTGCTGACAGAAACACCGGGGAGCTGTTTTTT.

The chain is built from TRBV9 and TRBJ2-3, with 13 bases that match TRBD2. In germline, CDR1 is SGDLS, CDR2 YYNGEE. Trimming took 4 bases from V and 3 from J; bases not matched to a gene: 5. The CDR3 is 16 residues long. CDR3 protein: CASSPGTSGVTDTQYF. The CDR3 DNA reads TGTGCCAGCAGCCCGGGGACTAGCGGGGTTACAGATACGCAGTATTTT.

V is TRBV6-1 and J is TRBJ2-3, with D possibly matching TRBD2 (6 bases). The germline V gene has CDR1 MNHNS and CDR2 SASEGT. CDR3 length: 14 amino acids. Trimming shortened V by 8 bases and J by 2 bases, and 14 bases separated the two germline ends. CDR3 in amino acids: CASSQGGDTDTQYF. The CDR3 DNA reads as TGTGCCAGCTCTCAAGGCGGGGACACAGATACGCAGTATTTT.

The chain combines TRBV4-2 with TRBJ2-2; the D gene is possibly TRBD1 (6 bases). The V end was cut by 4 bases, the J end by 3 bases, with 15 bases between. The germline V gene has CDR1 LGHNA and CDR2 YNFKEQ. The CDR3 is made up of 16 amino acids. The CDR3 protein is CASSPNVGADTGELFF. CDR3 coding DNA: TGTGCCAGCAGCCCTAATGTGGGGGCAGACACCGGGGAGCTGTTTTTT.

The CDR3 region has the DNA TGTGCCAGCAATTCCGGGAGGTCCAATGAGCAGTTCTTC. Its protein product is CASNSGRSNEQFF. The chain couples TRBV6-5 to TRBJ2-1; 7 bases are a match to TRBD2. Trimming cost V 7 bases and J 6 bases; bases outside gene matches: 6. The CDR3 runs to 13 residues. Germline CDR1 is MNHEY and CDR2 is SVGAGI.

Only a few counts were recorded for this clone. The gene calls are TRBV7-2 and TRBJ2-3; D perhaps matches TRBD2 (6 bases). V gave up 1 base and J gave up 5 bases, with 10 bases separating them. CDR1 SGHTA and CDR2 FQGNSA come from the germline V gene. The length of the CDR3 is 14 residues. This CDR3 is CASSLEWRGDTQYF. CDR3 nucleotides: TGTGCCAGCAGCTTAGAATGGCGGGGAGATACGCAGTATTTT. The full variable domain, completed using reference TRBV7-2 and TRBJ2-3, is GAGVSQSPSNKVTEKGKDVELRCDPISGHTALYWYRQSLGQGLEFLIYFQGNSAPDKSGLPSDRFSAERTGGSVSTLTIQRTQQEDSAVYLCASSLEWRGDTQYFGPGTRLTVL.

The chain joins TRBV4-1 to TRBJ1-6; the D gene is possibly TRBD1 (6 bases). V lost 4 bases and J 0 bases, leaving 22 bases between the germline ends. The germline gives CDR1 MGHRA, CDR2 YSYEKL. The length of the CDR3 is 20 residues. The CDR3 is CASSPGAQGGSSSYNSPLHF. CDR3 bases: TGCGCCAGCAGCCCCGGGGCCCAAGGGGGGTCCAGCTCCTATAATTCACCCCTCCACTTT.